These 15 T cell receptor beta chains originate from one sample sequenced in a study of T cells in Graves' hyperthyroidism and ophthalmopathy. Amplification targeted TCR beta CDR3 regions from RNA transcripts. First-round RT-PCR of the TCR CDR3 relied on the HTBI primer set. Each CDR3 protein gets one entry after TCRdb re-called the multiplex PCR reads with MiXCR. This sample carries tens of thousands of distinct CDR3 sequences, around half of them seen once, and the ten largest clones take 5.5% to 8%. Input material: blood. The receptors stem from a woman aged 45-65 years with Graves' hyperthyroidism that later progressed to Graves' ophthalmopathy.

In its sample, this clonotype was seen many times. CDR3 protein: CASSRTSAQRSEQYF. CDR3 coding DNA: TGTGCCAGCAGCCGTACTAGCGCCCAGAGGAGCGAGCAGTACTTC. V gene TRBV6-5 combines with J gene TRBJ2-7; TRBD2 agrees at 7 bases. The CDR3 loop spans 15 amino acids. CDR1 is MNHEY, CDR2 SVGAGI, per germline. Trimming took 6 bases from V and 6 from J; bases not matched to a gene: 14.

This rearrangement joins TRBV9 to TRBJ2-7; 13 bases map to TRBD2. The CDR3 covers 15 residues. The V and J ends lost 3 bases and 4 bases, in that order; junction bases with no gene match: 4. Germline CDR1 and CDR2: SGDLS and YYNGEE. DNA for the CDR3: TGTGCCAGCAGCGGTGGGACTAGCGGGACTTACGAGCAGTACTTC. Its protein product is CASSGGTSGTYEQYF. Full variable domain (outside the CDR3, taken from reference TRBV9 and TRBJ2-7): DSGVTQTPKHLITATGQRVTLRCSPRSGDLSVYWYQQSLDQGLQFLIQYYNGEERAKGNILERFSAQQFPDLHSELNLSSLELGDSALYFCASSGGTSGTYEQYFGPGTRLTVT.

This clonotype was counted at least ten times. The chain links TRBV12-3 or TRBV12-4 to TRBJ2-3; tentative D call: TRBD2 (5 bases). Trimming cost V 3 bases and J 0 bases, with 13 bases left between them. The CDR3 has 16 residues. CDR3 nucleotides: TGTGCCAGCAGTTTCATGGGGAGTGCTAGCACAGATACGCAGTATTTT. This translates into CASSFMGSASTDTQYF.

By share, this clonotype counts as medium-sized. The V and J genes are TRBV20-1 and TRBJ2-3; 11 bases line up with TRBD1. There are 14 residues in the CDR3. Germline CDR1 is DFQATT and CDR2 is SNEGSKA (reference sequence). V gave up 3 bases and J gave up 6 bases; unmatched junction bases: 5. The CDR3 sequence: CSARWDRGFDTQYF. CDR3 bases: TGCAGTGCTAGGTGGGACAGGGGGTTCGATACGCAGTATTTT.

This clonotype was recorded many times. The chain recombines TRBV5-8 with TRBJ2-7; 7 bases are shared with TRBD2. J gave up 4 bases and V 4 bases, and 8 bases lay outside the gene matches. Per germline, CDR1 SGHTS and CDR2 YDEGEE. The CDR3 is made up of 14 amino acids. CDR3 sequence reads: CASSVRAGVYEQYF. For the CDR3, the DNA is TGTGCCAGCAGCGTCAGGGCGGGAGTGTACGAGCAGTACTTC.

Within the sample, this clonotype is medium-sized (0.01 to 0.1%). This rearrangement joins TRBV19 to TRBJ1-2, with unresolved D. The CDR3 length is 17 residues. The germline gives CDR1 LNHDA, CDR2 SQIVND (reference sequence). Trimming left V 3 bases short and J 0 bases short, with 17 bases between. The CDR3 loop is CASSIIDGRASNYGYTF. The CDR3 nucleotides read TGTGCCAGTAGTATCATCGACGGAAGAGCCTCTAACTATGGCTACACCTTC.

This clonotype was picked up many times. A single base separates this from a much larger clone, so it may be a read error. The chain has TRBV7-3 and TRBJ2-7; TRBD1 aligns across 7 bases. Germline trimming cut 0 bases from V and 9 bases from J; bases unmatched to any gene: 17. There are 17 residues in the CDR3. Germline loops: CDR1 SGHTA, CDR2 FQGTGA. In nucleotides, the CDR3 is TGTGCCAGCAGCTTAACGGGGACAGCTTGGAACCCACGCGGGCAGTACTTC. Translation: CASSLTGTAWNPRGQYF.

This chain connects TRBV5-1 to TRBJ1-2; 9 bases match TRBD1. Germline CDR1 SGHRS, CDR2 YFSETQ. Trimming took 5 bases from V and 5 from J; bases not matched to a gene: 4. The CDR3 runs to 13 residues. CDR3 region: CASRPDRGYGYTF. The CDR3, as DNA: TGCGCCAGCAGGCCCGACAGGGGGTATGGCTACACCTTC.

This chain links TRBV12-3 or TRBV12-4 with TRBJ1-2; 8 bases line up with TRBD1. This CDR3 spans 14 amino acids. Germline trimming cut 6 bases from V and 2 bases from J; bases unmatched to any gene: 5. The chain's CDR3 is CASSRGHENYGYTF. Written as DNA, the CDR3 is TGTGCCAGCAGCAGGGGGCATGAGAACTATGGCTACACCTTC.

This clonotype was recorded many times. The chain uses TRBV5-1 and TRBJ1-6; 8 bases are shared with TRBD1. The J segment lost 8 bases and the V segment lost 0 bases, leaving 4 bases of the junction unmatched. Germline CDR1 SGHRS, CDR2 YFSETQ. The CDR3 extends over 15 amino acids. CDR3 sequence (DNA): TGCGCCAGCAGCTTGGGGGACAGGCGGTATTCACCCCTCCACTTT. Its translation is CASSLGDRRYSPLHF.

V and J are TRBV29-1 and TRBJ2-1, with TRBD2 matching over 11 bases. V shed 1 base, J shed 10 bases, and the junction held 6 bases outside the gene matches. This CDR3 has 14 residues. Germline V gene lookup returns CDR1 SQVTM and CDR2 ANQGSEA. CDR3 in DNA: TGCAGCGTTGAAGCTAGCGGGAGGACAGGAGAGCAGTTCTTC. This sequence encodes CSVEASGRTGEQFF.

There are many counts of this clonotype. V is TRBV7-9 and J is TRBJ1-1; 9 nucleotides line up with TRBD1. Trimming took 5 bases from V and 0 from J; bases not matched to a gene: 4. The CDR3 spans 15 residues. The germline V gene has CDR1 SEHNR and CDR2 FQNEAQ (reference sequence). CDR3 sequence (DNA): TGTGCCAGCAGCCCGGGACAGGGAATGAACACTGAAGCTTTCTTT. As protein: CASSPGQGMNTEAFF.

The sample holds many counts of this clonotype. CDR3 protein: CSAPLPTGGLLAGVTGANVLTF. In DNA form, the CDR3 reads TGCAGTGCTCCTCTTCCGACAGGGGGTCTACTAGCGGGAGTCACTGGGGCCAACGTCCTGACTTTC. The rearrangement uses TRBV20-1 and TRBJ2-6; 11 nucleotides align to TRBD2. CDR1 is DFQATT, CDR2 SNEGSKA, per germline (reference sequence). The CDR3 is 22 residues long. V lost 5 bases to trimming and J lost 2 bases; unmatched junction nucleotides: 23.

This chain connects TRBV29-1 to TRBJ1-1; D gene ambiguous. Per the germline V gene, CDR1 is SQVTM and CDR2 is ANQGSEA. Trimming left V 7 bases short and J 5 bases short, with 17 bases between. This CDR3 has 13 amino acids. CDR3 amino acids: CSAERALGTEAFF. The CDR3 DNA follows: TGCAGCGCTGAGCGGGCTTTGGGTACTGAAGCTTTCTTT.

This clonotype came up many times. The chain is built from TRBV3-1 and TRBJ1-5; 8 bases are a match to TRBD1. This CDR3 has 15 amino acids. Trimming took 1 base from V and 3 from J; bases not matched to a gene: 2. Germline-derived CDR1 and CDR2 are LGHDT and YNNKEL (reference sequence). The CDR3 protein is CASSQGTGNNQPQHF. The DNA of the CDR3 is TGTGCCAGCAGCCAAGGGACAGGGAACAATCAGCCCCAGCATTTT.